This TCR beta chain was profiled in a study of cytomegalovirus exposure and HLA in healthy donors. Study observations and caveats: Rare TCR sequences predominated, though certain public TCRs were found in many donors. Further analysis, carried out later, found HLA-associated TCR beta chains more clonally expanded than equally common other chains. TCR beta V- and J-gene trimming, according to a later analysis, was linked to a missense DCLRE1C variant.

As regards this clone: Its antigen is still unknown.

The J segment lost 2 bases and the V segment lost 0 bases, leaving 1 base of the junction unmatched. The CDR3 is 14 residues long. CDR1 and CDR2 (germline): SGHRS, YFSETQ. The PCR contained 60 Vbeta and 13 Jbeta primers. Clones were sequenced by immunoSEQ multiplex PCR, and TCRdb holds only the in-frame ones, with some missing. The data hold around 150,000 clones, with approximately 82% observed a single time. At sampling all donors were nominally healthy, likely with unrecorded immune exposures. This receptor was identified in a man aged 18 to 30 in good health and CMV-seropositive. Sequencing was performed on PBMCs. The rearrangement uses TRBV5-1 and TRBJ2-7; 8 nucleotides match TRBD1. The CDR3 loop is CASSLETGAYEQYF. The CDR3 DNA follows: TGCGCCAGCAGCTTGGAGACAGGGGCCTACGAGCAGTACTTC.